Listed here is a single T cell receptor (beta chain). As processed by the authors: Estimation of nucleated cell counts relied on the amplification of reference gene primers. The protocol was immunoSEQ multiplex PCR, while the TCRdb copy is restricted to in-frame clones and leaves out a portion. The DNA was the basis for D and trimming; V, J and clone size are from that table. Of some 70,000 clones listed, roughly nine tenths are singletons. This specimen comes from a study of blood T cell repertoires in COVID-19. Study-level information: Acute-phase and convalescent COVID-19 samples originated in the United States, Italy and Spain. Sample material is recorded as cDNA or gDNA derived from T cells, B-cell-depleted T cells, or PBMCs.

CDR1 MGHRA and CDR2 YSYEKL come from the germline V gene. V shed 0 bases, J shed 5 bases, and the junction held 5 bases outside the gene matches. The CDR3 contains 15 residues. This sequence joins TRBV4-1 and TRBJ2-5; 8 bases map to TRBD1. Sequencing was carried out using peripheral blood. The clonotype originates from a human donor in a cohort sampled during active COVID-19. This CDR3 is CASSQDPGQGETQYF. CDR3 DNA sequence: TGCGCCAGCAGCCAAGATCCAGGACAGGGCGAGACCCAGTACTTC.